The 2 T cell receptor beta chains below come from one sample, sequenced in a study of identical twins. One entry per CDR3 protein, called by TCRdb with MiXCR from the 5' RACE reads. The sample shows a few hundred thousand distinct CDR3 sequences, less than 20% of them seen only once. Source material: naive T cells sorted from blood. The receptors here all came from a man aged 50 or older in good health.

This clonotype was observed a few times. The J gene is TRBJ1-5, the V gene TRBV20-1; TRBD1 agrees at 10 bases. The germline gives CDR1 DFQATT, CDR2 SNEGSKA (reference sequence). With V trimmed by 0 bases and J by 5 bases, 4 bases remained unmatched. This CDR3 is built from 15 residues. CDR3 sequence: CSARDRDRGHQPQHF. In DNA form, the CDR3 reads TGCAGTGCTAGAGACCGGGACAGGGGCCATCAGCCCCAGCATTTT.

This clonotype was observed at least ten times. The chain employs TRBV20-1 and TRBJ2-3, with D perhaps matching TRBD1 or TRBD2 (5 bases each). This CDR3 spans 12 amino acids. Trimming removed 5 bases from V and 7 bases from J, with 13 bases in between. The germline V gene encodes CDR1 DFQATT and CDR2 SNEGSKA (reference sequence). DNA for the CDR3: TGCAGTGCTGACCCCGGGGCAAATACGCAGTATTTT. This gives the protein CSADPGANTQYF.